This TCR beta chain is from a study of beta chain features in type 1 diabetes. From germline, CDR1 is SGHRS and CDR2 YFSETQ. Unmatched junction bases numbered 2, after V lost 2 bases and J lost 3 bases. The CDR3 extends over 16 amino acids. Concerning this clone itself: Its antigen is not identified. Other DNA sequences from this sample encode an identical CDR3 as well.

About 110 mL of blood, on average, came from one heparinised draw per donor. Study-wide findings and caveats: In all four CD4+ subsets, TCRB CDR3 length was significantly, moderately reduced in type 1 diabetes.

The study reverse transcribed the entire isolated RNA, so it sequenced expressed TCRB transcripts. Sequencing used immunoSEQ multiplex PCR; TCRdb keeps in-frame clones, though not all of them. The data show 100,000 to 150,000 clones, approximately 9% seen once. The material sequenced was central memory CD4+ T cells from blood. The clonotype originates from a man aged 30 to 45 with type 1 diabetes. The chain recombines TRBV5-1 with TRBJ2-1; 13 bases are shared with TRBD2. CDR3 amino acids: CASSFGLAGDYNEQFF. The CDR3 DNA follows: TGCGCCAGCAGCTTCGGACTAGCGGGGGACTACAATGAGCAGTTCTTC. The full variable domain, with the rest looked up from reference TRBV5-1 and TRBJ2-1, is KAGVTQTPRYLIKTRGQQVTLSCSPISGHRSVSWYQQTPGQGLQFLFEYFSETQRNKGNFPGRFSGRQFSNSRSEMNVSTLELGDSALYLCASSFGLAGDYNEQFFGPGTRLTVL.